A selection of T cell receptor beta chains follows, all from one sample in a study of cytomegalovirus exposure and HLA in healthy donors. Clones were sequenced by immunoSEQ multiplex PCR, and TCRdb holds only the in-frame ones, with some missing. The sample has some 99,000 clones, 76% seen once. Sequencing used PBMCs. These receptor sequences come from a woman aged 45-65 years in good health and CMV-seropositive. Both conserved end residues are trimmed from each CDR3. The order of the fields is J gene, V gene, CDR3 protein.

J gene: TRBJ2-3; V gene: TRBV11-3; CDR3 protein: ASSYGQGGPNTDTQY
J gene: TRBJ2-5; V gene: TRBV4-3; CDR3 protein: ASSQEVGTWGY
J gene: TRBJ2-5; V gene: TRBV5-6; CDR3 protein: ASSLVGWQGETQY
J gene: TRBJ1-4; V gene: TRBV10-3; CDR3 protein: AIRGTNEKLF
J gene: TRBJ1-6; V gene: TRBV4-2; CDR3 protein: ASSQGREESPLH
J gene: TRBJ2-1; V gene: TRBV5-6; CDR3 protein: ASSGTSKANEQF
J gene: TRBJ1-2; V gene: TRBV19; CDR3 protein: ASRGGIGYGYT
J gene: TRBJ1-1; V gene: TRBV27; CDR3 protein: ASSFGESTEAF
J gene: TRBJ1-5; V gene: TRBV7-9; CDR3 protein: ASSPRGGGNQPQH
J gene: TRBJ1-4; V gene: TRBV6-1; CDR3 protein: ASSAQGTANEKLF
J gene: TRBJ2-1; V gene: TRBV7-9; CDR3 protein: ASSPTYNEQF
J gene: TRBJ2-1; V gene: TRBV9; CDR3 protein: ASSETGVSYNEQF
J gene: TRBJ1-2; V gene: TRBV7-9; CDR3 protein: ASSPVRGQGAGYGYT
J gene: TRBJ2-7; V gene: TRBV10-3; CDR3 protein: AISGGALYEQY
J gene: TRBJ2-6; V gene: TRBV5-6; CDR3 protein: ASSFQYVAAGANGLT
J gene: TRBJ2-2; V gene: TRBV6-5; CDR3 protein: ASSYSWTGKSGELF
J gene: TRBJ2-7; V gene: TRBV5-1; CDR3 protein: ASSPGQTSYEQY
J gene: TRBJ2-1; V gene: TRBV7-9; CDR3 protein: ASSLEREGYF
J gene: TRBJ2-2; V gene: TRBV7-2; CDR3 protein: ASSLGLVSNTGELF
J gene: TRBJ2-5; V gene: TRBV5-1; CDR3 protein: ASSLRGGRGETQY
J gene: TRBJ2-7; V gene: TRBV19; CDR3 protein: ASSSLATFYEQY
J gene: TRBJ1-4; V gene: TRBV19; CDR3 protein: ASSAGEMDRATNEKLF
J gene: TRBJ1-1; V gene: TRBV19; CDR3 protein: ASSMGMNTEAF
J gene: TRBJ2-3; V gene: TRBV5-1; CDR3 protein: ASSLGLDPSYTQY
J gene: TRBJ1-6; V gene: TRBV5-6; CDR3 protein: ASSTGNPNSPLH
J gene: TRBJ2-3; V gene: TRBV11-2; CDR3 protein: ASSSGLFTDTQY
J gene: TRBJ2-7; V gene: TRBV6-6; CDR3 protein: ASSRRLSDEQY
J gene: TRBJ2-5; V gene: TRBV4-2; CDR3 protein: ASSRGTSGQETQY
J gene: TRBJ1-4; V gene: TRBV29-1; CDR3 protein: SVQGQGEKLF
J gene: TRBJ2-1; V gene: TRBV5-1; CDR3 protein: ASSSTSGNIEQF
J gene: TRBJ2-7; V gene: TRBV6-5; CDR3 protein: ASSQQGPEAEQY
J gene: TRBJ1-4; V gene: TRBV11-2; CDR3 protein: ASSLRGEKLF
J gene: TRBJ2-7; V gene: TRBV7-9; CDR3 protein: ASSFDGSGDEQY
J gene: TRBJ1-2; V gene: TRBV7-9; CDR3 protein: SSSRVEAYGYT
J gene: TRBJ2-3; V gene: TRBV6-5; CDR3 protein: ASSAQGFGTDTQY
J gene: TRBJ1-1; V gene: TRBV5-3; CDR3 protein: ARSSDRGAPMNTEAF
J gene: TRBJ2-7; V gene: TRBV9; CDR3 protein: ASSQGASGRDYEQY
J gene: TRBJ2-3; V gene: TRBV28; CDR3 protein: ASSAPQGPSTDTQY
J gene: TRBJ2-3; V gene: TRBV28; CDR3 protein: ASSRDRGDDTQY
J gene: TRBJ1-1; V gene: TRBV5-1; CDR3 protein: ASSLEEGTEAF
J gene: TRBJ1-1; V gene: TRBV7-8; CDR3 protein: ASSLPLDRGLEAF
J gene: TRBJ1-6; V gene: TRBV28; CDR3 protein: ASSLGGPESALH
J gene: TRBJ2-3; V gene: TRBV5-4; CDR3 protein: ASSSGGTTDTQY
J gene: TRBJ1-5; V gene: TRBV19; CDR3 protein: ASTPGEGVNQPQH
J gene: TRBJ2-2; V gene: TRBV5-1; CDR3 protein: ASSLTGPNTGELF
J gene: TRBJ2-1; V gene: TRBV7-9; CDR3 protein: SSSFPDRAPYNEQF
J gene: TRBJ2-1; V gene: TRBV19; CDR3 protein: ASSIDRSSYNEQF
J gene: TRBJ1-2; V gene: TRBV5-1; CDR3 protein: ASRPGGDRVKGYT
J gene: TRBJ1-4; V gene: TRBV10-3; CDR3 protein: AISDPSRRGEKLF
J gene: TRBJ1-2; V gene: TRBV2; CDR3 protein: ASSEARTGNGYT
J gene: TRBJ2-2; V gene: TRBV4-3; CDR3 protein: ASSQPTGLAGETGELF
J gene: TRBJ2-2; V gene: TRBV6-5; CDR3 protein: ASSNLRAGELF
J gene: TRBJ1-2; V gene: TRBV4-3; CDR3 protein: ASSQGTDSRYGYT
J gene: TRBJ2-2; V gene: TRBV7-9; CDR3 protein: ASSRWEPDTGELF
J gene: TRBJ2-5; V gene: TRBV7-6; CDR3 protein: ASSLWTEETQY
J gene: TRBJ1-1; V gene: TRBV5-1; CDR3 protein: ASRRAGQNTEAF
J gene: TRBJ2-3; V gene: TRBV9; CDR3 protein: ASSVGLAGGTRTDTQY
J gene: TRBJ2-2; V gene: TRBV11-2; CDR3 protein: ASSFGGAGTGELF
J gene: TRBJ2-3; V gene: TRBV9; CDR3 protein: ASSVEPLDTQY